The text below deals with one T cell receptor beta chain. Its target is unknown. This specimen comes from a study of shared clonotypes between healthy human individuals. Study findings and constraints: The sole specimen, blood, was sampled, and tissue repertoires likely differ.

Profiling relied on immunoSEQ multiplex PCR, and the TCRdb table lists in-frame clones only, not all of them. The repertoire includes 2 million to 2.5 million clones, roughly 93% of them detected once, and under 0.45% sits in the top ten. The V end lost 5 bases, the J end lost 2 bases, and 12 bases lay between the germline ends. CDR1 is SQVTM and CDR2 is ANQGSEA in the germline V gene. The CDR3 is 13 amino acids. The specimen was naive CD4+ T cells from PBMCs. Noted subset: CD45RA+ positively selected. J is TRBJ1-2 and V is TRBV29-1; D gene unclear. This clonotype was obtained from a young man in good health. Some clones in this sample may be carry-over from other donors' samples. CDR3 sequence: CSVSTTRNYGYTF. The CDR3 coding sequence is TGCAGCGTTTCCACAACAAGGAACTATGGCTACACCTTC.